Listed below are T cell receptor beta chains from one sample, sequenced in a study of T cell responses to AZD1222 COVID-19 vaccine. Only in-frame clones appear in the TCRdb table, and some are missing; sequencing was by immunoSEQ multiplex PCR. The repertoire has over 90,000 clones, around 83% of them found once; the top ten carry 5%. Material: peripheral blood, obtained on day 0 of AZD1222 vaccination. Receptors originate from an adult in good health. CDR3s include the opening cysteine and the closing phenylalanine or tryptophan.

cdr3_aa	v_call	j_call
CATSRDYGGQTTDTQYF	TRBV15	TRBJ2-3
CASSSGQNQPQHF	TRBV7-3	TRBJ1-5
CASSPGGRTSYNEQFF	TRBV7-3	TRBJ2-1
CASSQNRAGQYF	TRBV14	TRBJ2-7
CASSRDSYYEQYF	TRBV7-2	TRBJ2-7
CASSPETSGSYNEQFF	TRBV6-2/TRBV6-3	TRBJ2-1
CASSQDLRQPQHF	TRBV3-1/TRBV3-2	TRBJ1-5
CSASASGRHYEQYF	TRBV20-1	TRBJ2-7
CASSQSSHRLTYEQYF	TRBV3-1/TRBV3-2	TRBJ2-7
CASSPGGEGRTEAFF	TRBV5-1	TRBJ1-1
CASSRDRYGYTF	TRBV5-6	TRBJ1-2
CAISVRIEEEQYF	TRBV10-3	TRBJ2-7
CASSLGGQGNEKLFF	TRBV7-2	TRBJ1-4
CASSQTGVEAFF	TRBV11-1	TRBJ1-1
CASTPQGAGGRNEQYF	TRBV5-6	TRBJ2-7
CASSPAGGHTIYF	TRBV11-2	TRBJ1-3
CASSFLGETQYF	TRBV7-9	TRBJ2-5
CASSKGLAGVYEQYF	TRBV7-9	TRBJ2-7
CASSLQANSGNTIYF	TRBV7-9	TRBJ1-3
CASSQGQVVGGYTF	TRBV3-1/TRBV3-2	TRBJ1-2
CASSKGTGKDYGYTF	TRBV7-3	TRBJ1-2
CASSSTGLVGEQYF	TRBV27	TRBJ2-7
CASSTKDWNEKLFF	TRBV19	TRBJ1-4
CASSSISGTGRSKPQHF	TRBV28	TRBJ1-5
CASSPFARGYSDTGELFF	TRBV28	TRBJ2-2
CASSISARGVNQPQHF	TRBV19	TRBJ1-5
CASSLAGLSNQPQHF	TRBV5-1	TRBJ1-5
CASSFADRANGELFF	TRBV11-1	TRBJ2-2
CASSGGGGVQETQYF	TRBV5-1	TRBJ2-5
CASRGRDTEAFF	TRBV6-5	TRBJ1-1
CASSPTGTESSYEQYF	TRBV6-4	TRBJ2-7
CASSLVWADEQFF	TRBV27	TRBJ2-1
CASSQDIGDQPQHF	TRBV4-3	TRBJ1-5
CASSEILGSTEAFF	TRBV2	TRBJ1-1
CASSLVGDRGETQYF	TRBV7-2	TRBJ2-5
CASRRDDRSQNEKLFF	TRBV2	TRBJ1-4
CASSQEVTGGAGTEAFF	TRBV3-1/TRBV3-2	TRBJ1-1
CASSERGGASNQPQHF	TRBV6-1	TRBJ1-5
CASSPYRDEAPRSSYNSPLHF	TRBV3-1/TRBV3-2	TRBJ1-6
CASSEVYYGYTF	TRBV2	TRBJ1-2
CASSRLQGNGNTIYF	TRBV9	TRBJ1-3
CASSPAGTGGNTEAFF	TRBV4-2	TRBJ1-1
CAWRQGSYNSPLHF	TRBV30	TRBJ1-6